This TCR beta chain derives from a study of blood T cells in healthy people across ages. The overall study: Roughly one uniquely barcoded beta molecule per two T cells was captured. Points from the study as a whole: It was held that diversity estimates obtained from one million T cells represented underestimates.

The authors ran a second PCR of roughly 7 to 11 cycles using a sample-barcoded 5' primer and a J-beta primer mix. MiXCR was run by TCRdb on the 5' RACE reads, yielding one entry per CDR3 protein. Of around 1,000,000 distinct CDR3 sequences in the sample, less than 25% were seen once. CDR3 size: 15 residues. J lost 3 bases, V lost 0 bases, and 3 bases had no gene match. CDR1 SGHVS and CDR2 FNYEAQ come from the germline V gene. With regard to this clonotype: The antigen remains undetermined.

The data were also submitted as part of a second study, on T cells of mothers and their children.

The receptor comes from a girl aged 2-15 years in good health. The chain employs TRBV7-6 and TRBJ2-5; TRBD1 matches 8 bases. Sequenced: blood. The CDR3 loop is CASSLADREKETQYF. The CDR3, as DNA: TGTGCCAGCAGCTTAGCGGACAGGGAAAAAGAGACCCAGTACTTC.